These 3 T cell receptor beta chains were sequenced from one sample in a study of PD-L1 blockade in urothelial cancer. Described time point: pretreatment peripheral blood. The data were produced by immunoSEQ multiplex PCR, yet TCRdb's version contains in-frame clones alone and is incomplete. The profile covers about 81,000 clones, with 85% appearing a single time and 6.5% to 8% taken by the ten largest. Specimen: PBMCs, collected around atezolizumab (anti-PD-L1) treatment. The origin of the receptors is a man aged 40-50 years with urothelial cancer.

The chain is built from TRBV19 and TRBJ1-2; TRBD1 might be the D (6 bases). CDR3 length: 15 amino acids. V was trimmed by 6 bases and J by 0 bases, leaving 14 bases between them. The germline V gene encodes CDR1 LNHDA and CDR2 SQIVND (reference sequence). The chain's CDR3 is CASRDPGVSNYGYTF. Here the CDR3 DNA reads TGTGCCAGTAGAGATCCAGGGGTTTCTAACTATGGCTACACCTTC.

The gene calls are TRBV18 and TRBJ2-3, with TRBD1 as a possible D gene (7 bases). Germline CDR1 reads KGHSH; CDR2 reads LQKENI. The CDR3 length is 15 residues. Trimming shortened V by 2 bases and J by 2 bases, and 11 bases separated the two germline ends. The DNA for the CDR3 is TGTGCCAGCTCACCAGCAGGGGGGCACACAGATACGCAGTATTTT. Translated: CASSPAGGHTDTQYF.

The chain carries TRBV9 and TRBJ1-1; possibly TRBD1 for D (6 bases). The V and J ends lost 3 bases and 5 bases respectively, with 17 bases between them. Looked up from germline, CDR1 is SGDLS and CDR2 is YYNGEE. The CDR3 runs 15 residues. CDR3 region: CASSALKGDVTEAFF. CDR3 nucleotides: TGTGCCAGCAGCGCCCTCAAGGGGGACGTAACTGAAGCTTTCTTT.